The 30 T cell receptor beta chains reported below all come from one sample, sequenced in a study of blood T cell repertoires in COVID-19. Sequenced by immunoSEQ multiplex PCR; TCRdb stores in-frame clones only, minus some. The sample consists of about 110,000 clones, more than 80% of them appearing once. Sequences were obtained from peripheral blood. The receptors here all came from a man aged 40-55 years with active or convalescent COVID-19.

This clone was detected only once. DNA of the CDR3: TGTGCCAGCTCACCTCGGACAGGGCCAGCTTTCTTT. This sequence encodes CASSPRTGPAFF. This rearrangement joins TRBV18 to TRBJ1-1; 8 bases fit TRBD1. The CDR3 contains 12 residues. The germline gives CDR1 KGHSH, CDR2 LQKENI. V lost 3 bases to trimming and J lost 10 bases; unmatched junction nucleotides: 4.

This chain joins TRBV7-2 and TRBJ2-1; 10 positions agree with TRBD2. The J segment lost 6 bases and the V segment lost 1 base, leaving 9 bases of the junction unmatched. The CDR3 covers 17 residues. Germline V gene data show CDR1 as SGHTA and CDR2 as FQGNSA. The CDR3 bases are TGTGCCAGCAGCTTAGGGGTACTAGCGGGAAGGGGCAATGAGCAGTTCTTC. Protein product: CASSLGVLAGRGNEQFF.

This rearrangement joins TRBV7-9 to TRBJ2-2, with 11 bases fitting TRBD1. The CDR3 covers 14 residues. Trimming removed 3 bases from V and 6 bases from J; junction bases left unmatched: 0. From germline, CDR1 is SEHNR and CDR2 FQNEAQ (reference sequence). In nucleotides, the CDR3 is TGTGCCAGCAGCTTGGGACAGGGGGCCGGGGAGCTGTTTTTT. Translating gives CASSLGQGAGELFF.

This clone was detected once. The V call is TRBV30, the J call TRBJ2-2; TRBD1 aligns across 8 bases. The CDR3 totals 15 residues. Germline CDR1 GTSNPN, CDR2 SVGIG (reference sequence). Losses at the gene ends were 0 bases for V and 8 bases for J; bases not matched to a gene: 8. This chain's CDR3 is CAWSVEDRVTGELFF. The CDR3, as DNA: TGTGCCTGGAGTGTAGAGGACAGGGTAACAGGGGAGCTGTTTTTT. The whole variable domain, remainder taken from reference TRBV30 and TRBJ2-2, is SQTIHQWPATLVQPVGSPLSLECTVEGTSNPNLYWYRQAAGRGLQLLFYSVGIGQISSEVPQNLSASRPQDRQFILSSKKLLLSDSGFYLCAWSVEDRVTGELFFGEGSRLTVL.

The chain links TRBV18 to TRBJ1-4, with a possible D match to TRBD1 (5 bases). V was cut by 5 bases and J by 2 bases, with 12 bases left in between. This CDR3 contains 15 residues. The germline V gene has CDR1 KGHSH and CDR2 LQKENI. As DNA, the CDR3 is TGTGCCAGCTCATTAACCAGGGTGACTAATGAAAAACTGTTTTTT. Protein: CASSLTRVTNEKLFF.

The J gene is TRBJ1-6, the V gene TRBV30, with 9 bases aligning to TRBD1. The germline V gene has CDR1 GTSNPN and CDR2 SVGIG (reference sequence). The CDR3 has 16 residues. The junction had 10 bases not matched to a gene; V was cut back by 0 bases and J by 10 bases. The DNA for the CDR3 is TGTGCCTGGAGTGTACAGGGGGCAGTAGGAAGATCACCCCTCCACTTT. Translated, it gives CAWSVQGAVGRSPLHF.

This clone was seen once. This chain links TRBV7-9 with TRBJ2-7; 8 bases map to TRBD1. The CDR3 totals 12 residues. CDR1 is SEHNR, CDR2 FQNEAQ, per germline (reference sequence). J lost 13 bases, V lost 5 bases, and 10 bases had no gene match. This CDR3 is CASSQDRGPIYF. The CDR3 DNA reads as TGTGCCAGCAGCCAAGACAGGGGCCCTATCTACTTC.

The gene calls are TRBV6-4 and TRBJ1-2, with D uncertain. Germline V gives CDR1 MRHNA, CDR2 SNTAGT. The V end lost 4 bases, the J end lost 6 bases, and 12 bases lay between the germline ends. This CDR3 comprises 13 residues. In DNA, the CDR3 is TGTGCCAGCAGTGGTCCCGGGAGGCATGGCTACACCTTC. This sequence encodes CASSGPGRHGYTF.

This clone appeared once. The V gene is TRBV5-5, the J gene TRBJ1-2; no clear D. Per germline, CDR1 SGHKS and CDR2 YYEKEE (reference sequence). The V and J ends lost 0 bases and 8 bases respectively, with 11 bases between them. There are 13 residues in the CDR3. In DNA, the CDR3 is TGTGCCAGCAGCTTGGGGCCTTTATGGGGCTACACCTTC. Translation: CASSLGPLWGYTF.

This chain links TRBV4-1 with TRBJ1-4; TRBD1 agrees at 7 bases. Trimming at V came to 1 base and at J to 6 bases, leaving 5 bases not matched to a gene. In germline, CDR1 is MGHRA, CDR2 YSYEKL. There are 15 residues in the CDR3. CDR3 region: CASSQVRQGYEKLFF. DNA for the CDR3: TGCGCCAGCAGCCAAGTTCGACAGGGATATGAAAAACTGTTTTTT.

V is TRBV3-1 (or the pseudogene TRBV3-2) and J is TRBJ1-2; 7 positions match TRBD1. CDR3 length: 13 residues. The V gene end was trimmed by 2 bases and the J gene end by 3 bases; junction bases not matched to a gene: 0. Germline V CDR1 and CDR2: LGHDT, YNNKEL (reference sequence). This CDR3 is CASSQQGDYGYTF. DNA of the CDR3: TGTGCCAGCAGCCAACAGGGGGACTATGGCTACACCTTC.

The rearrangement links TRBV12-3 or TRBV12-4 to TRBJ1-1; D possibly corresponds to TRBD1 (6 bases). This CDR3 is 13 amino acids long. Trimming removed 7 bases from V and 4 bases from J, with 13 bases in between. CDR3 loop: CASNTGLGTEAFF. The CDR3 coding sequence is TGTGCCAGCAACACAGGGTTGGGCACTGAAGCTTTCTTT.

The CDR3 nucleotides read TGTGCCAGTAGTAGACAGGGGGCCGGGGAGCTGTTTTTT. It encodes CASSRQGAGELFF. J is TRBJ2-2 and V is TRBV19, with TRBD1 identical over 9 bases. V gave up 4 bases and J gave up 6 bases; unmatched junction bases: 0. Germline-derived CDR1 and CDR2 are LNHDA and SQIVND (reference sequence). CDR3 length equals 13 residues.

The chain carries TRBV5-1 and TRBJ2-5, with TRBD2 matching 12 bases. Trimming removed 0 bases from V and 5 bases from J; junction bases left unmatched: 8. The CDR3 sequence is 17 residues long. Germline CDR1 reads SGHRS; CDR2 reads YFSETQ. The CDR3 DNA follows: TGCGCCAGCAGCTTGGGTTCGACTAGCGGGAGATTGGAGACCCAGTACTTC. Its translation is CASSLGSTSGRLETQYF.

The chain uses TRBV10-3 and TRBJ2-2; D unclear. The CDR3 length is 15 residues. CDR1 and CDR2 (germline): ENHRY, SYGVKD. V dropped 2 bases and J dropped 1 base, with 8 bases sitting between them. The CDR3 DNA is TGTGCCATCAGTGAGCGCAGGTTGAACACCGGGGAGCTGTTTTTT. It translates to CAISERRLNTGELFF.

Comments on this clone: A junction boundary mismatches the germline segment, possibly from a read error. V is TRBV7-2 and J is TRBJ1-2; D is uncertain. Germline CDR1 and CDR2: SGHTA and FQGNSA. CDR3 length: 11 amino acids. CDR3 bases: TGTGCCAGCAGCCCTGACACCCCTCGATCCTTC. This encodes CASSPDTPRSF.

The sample holds a few counts of this clone. This chain links TRBV7-2 with TRBJ1-3; D is uncertain. Trimming removed 1 base at V and 3 bases at J, with 10 bases between. Germline CDR1 SGHTA, CDR2 FQGNSA. The CDR3 has 15 residues. CDR3 protein: CASSLGPGGGNTIYF. For the CDR3, the DNA is TGTGCCAGCAGCTTAGGGCCAGGAGGTGGAAACACCATATATTTT.

The gene calls are TRBV5-1 and TRBJ1-2; no reliable D call. Trimming took off 0 bases at V and 4 bases at J, with 10 bases between the two ends. The CDR3 totals 14 residues. CDR1 and CDR2 from the germline V gene are SGHRS and YFSETQ. The CDR3 DNA reads as TGCGCCAGCAGCTTGGACGCAGACTTCTATGGCTACACCTTC. Residues: CASSLDADFYGYTF.

V and J are TRBV28 and TRBJ1-1; maybe TRBD1 (6 bases). CDR1 and CDR2 (germline): MDHEN, SYDVKM. The V gene lost 6 bases and the J gene lost 8 bases, with 13 bases spanning the gap. The CDR3 has 12 residues. The chain's CDR3 is CASRPQGREAFF. The CDR3, as DNA: TGTGCCAGCAGACCACAGGGCCGGGAAGCTTTCTTT.

J is TRBJ1-1 and V is TRBV5-1; tentative D call: TRBD1 (6 bases). The CDR3 covers 15 residues. Germline values: CDR1 SGHRS, CDR2 YFSETQ. Trimming removed 2 bases from V and 4 bases from J, with 15 bases in between. The CDR3 reads CASSLGSGVGTEAFF. The CDR3 DNA is TGCGCCAGCAGCTTAGGCTCAGGGGTGGGCACTGAAGCTTTCTTT.

V is TRBV5-1 and J is TRBJ2-7; 10 bases line up with TRBD1. CDR3 length equals 15 residues. V trimming: 2 bases; J trimming: 6 bases; junction bases outside the gene matches: 8. Germline-derived CDR1 and CDR2 are SGHRS and YFSETQ. As DNA, the CDR3 is TGCGCCAGCAGCTTCCGGACAGGGGGGATAAGCGAGCAGTACTTC. This gives the protein CASSFRTGGISEQYF.

The chain carries TRBV10-3 and TRBJ2-7; D gene uncertain. Trimming left V 4 bases short and J 6 bases short, with 10 bases between. The length of the CDR3 is 12 residues. Germline lookup yields CDR1 ENHRY and CDR2 SYGVKD. The CDR3 bases are TGTGCCATCAGTGTTAACAGCTTCGAGCAGTACTTC. This codes for CAISVNSFEQYF.

This chain links TRBV6-5 with TRBJ1-2, with 8 bases that match TRBD1. The CDR3 is made up of 13 amino acids. The V gene end was trimmed by 6 bases and the J gene end by 7 bases; junction bases not matched to a gene: 7. Germline V gene lookup returns CDR1 MNHEY and CDR2 SVGAGI. The CDR3 is CASRTGGLGGYTF. The DNA for the CDR3 is TGTGCCAGCAGAACAGGGGGTTTAGGTGGCTACACCTTC.

This clone was picked up a small number of times. The chain carries TRBV5-1 and TRBJ1-4; D call uncertain. Germline V gene data show CDR1 as SGHRS and CDR2 as YFSETQ. This CDR3 contains 16 residues. Trimming cost V 0 bases and J 7 bases, with 16 bases left between them. This CDR3 is CASSLDGRGGGEKLFF. Written as DNA, the CDR3 is TGCGCCAGCAGCTTGGACGGGAGAGGAGGTGGTGAAAAACTGTTTTTT.

The chain is built from TRBV12-3 or TRBV12-4 and TRBJ1-1; no clear D. The V end lost 8 bases, the J end lost 0 bases, and 10 bases lay between the germline ends. This CDR3 comprises 13 residues. DNA for the CDR3: TGTGCCAGCGGAAATACAGTGAACACTGAAGCTTTCTTT. Translation: CASGNTVNTEAFF.

The chain couples TRBV28 to TRBJ2-1, with 13 bases fitting TRBD2. Germline V gene lookup returns CDR1 MDHEN and CDR2 SYDVKM. This CDR3 is 18 amino acids long. V was pared by 4 bases and J by 6 bases, with 12 bases of the junction left unmatched. The CDR3 sequence: CASSSLGLAGVRGNEQFF. As DNA, the CDR3 is TGTGCCAGCAGTTCCTTAGGACTAGCGGGAGTTCGTGGCAATGAGCAGTTCTTC.

CDR3 sequence: CASSRLVYNEQFF. CDR3 nucleotides: TGTGCCAGCAGTCGACTAGTATACAATGAGCAGTTCTTC. This chain links TRBV6-5 with TRBJ2-1; possibly TRBD2 for D (6 bases). Germline values: CDR1 MNHEY, CDR2 SVGAGI. The CDR3 loop spans 13 amino acids. V lost 5 bases, J lost 4 bases, and 9 bases lay in between.

The chain employs TRBV28 and TRBJ1-2, with 7 bases matching TRBD1. Trimming cost V 4 bases and J 4 bases; bases outside gene matches: 21. The CDR3 runs to 19 residues. Per germline, CDR1 MDHEN and CDR2 SYDVKM. The CDR3 nucleotides are TGTGCCAGCAGTTCCCCGACAGGGAGTGGATTATTAGCCACCTATGGCTACACCTTC. This gives the protein CASSSPTGSGLLATYGYTF.

J is TRBJ1-1 and V is TRBV3-1 (or the pseudogene TRBV3-2); no definite D call. Trimming took off 1 base at V and 1 base at J, with 7 bases between the two ends. Germline V gene data show CDR1 as LGHDT and CDR2 as YNNKEL (reference sequence). This CDR3 comprises 14 residues. The CDR3 region has the DNA TGTGCCAGCAGCCAAGTGGCAGGGAACACTGAAGCTTTCTTT. It is translated as CASSQVAGNTEAFF.

The sample holds one count of this clone. The rearrangement uses TRBV30 and TRBJ1-5; 8 bases are shared with TRBD1. The germline gives CDR1 GTSNPN, CDR2 SVGIG (reference sequence). The CDR3 is 15 residues long. Unmatched junction bases numbered 8, after V lost 3 bases and J lost 4 bases. CDR3 bases: TGTGCCTGGAGAGATTTGGACAGGGAGAATCAGCCCCAGCATTTT. This encodes CAWRDLDRENQPQHF.